The clone carrying this T cell receptor beta chain occurred a few times. Its antigen is unidentified. Every TCR cDNA molecule bore a unique molecular identifier. One entry per CDR3 protein, called by TCRdb with MiXCR from the 5' RACE reads. The sample lists some 70,000 distinct CDR3 sequences; 10% to 15% were seen once. V dropped 1 base and J dropped 3 bases, with 5 bases sitting between them. The V gene's germline CDR1 is MGHRA and CDR2 YSYEKL. CDR3 length: 13 residues. The sample belongs to a study of spatial heterogeneity in lung cancer. Study-level points and caveats: Detection of ubiquitous tumor TCRs in blood was higher at resection than follow-up.

Time point noted: sample taken at primary tumor resection. Whole RNA came from tumor, nontumor lung or frozen PBMC and was sequenced without being sorted. Source: PBMCs, taken at surgery. The clonotype was recovered from a male donor with early-stage non-small cell lung cancer. The J gene is TRBJ2-3, the V gene TRBV4-1; no definite D call. CDR3 loop: CASSQVGTDTQYF. The CDR3 DNA is TGCGCCAGCAGCCAAGTTGGGACAGATACGCAGTATTTT.